This T cell receptor beta chain was captured by sequencing in a study of shared clonotypes between healthy human individuals. Germline CDR1 reads ENHRY; CDR2 reads SYGVKD. Between the trimmed V and J ends, which lost 6 bases and 3 bases, there was a span of 16 bases. The CDR3 runs 15 residues. Only in-frame clones appear in the TCRdb table, and some are missing; sequencing was by immunoSEQ multiplex PCR. Of about 1.1 million clones in the sample, around 78% were seen once. About this clone: Its specificity is unknown.

Findings and limits, study-wide: Rarefaction analysis demonstrated incomplete sorted-subset sequencing notwithstanding large depth. The diversity represented, both genetic and in exposure history, was limited by few donors.

This TCR derives from a man younger than 30 in good health. Some clones in this sample may be carry-over from other donors' samples. The material sequenced was memory CD4+ T cells from PBMCs. This sample's subset: CD45RA-negative fraction. This chain links TRBV10-3 with TRBJ2-3, with D possibly TRBD1 on 6 matching bases. The CDR3 loop reads CAISAQGGPTDTQYF. CDR3 nucleotides: TGTGCCATCAGCGCACAGGGCGGACCAACAGATACGCAGTATTTT.